Below, 32 T cell receptor beta chains from the same sample are listed, as sequenced in a study of blood T cells in healthy people across ages. The second PCR ran roughly 6 to 12 cycles with a sample-barcoded 5' primer and J-beta primers. MiXCR, applied by TCRdb to the 5' RACE reads, yields one record per CDR3 protein. The repertoire holds some 1,500,000 distinct CDR3 sequences, with roughly two fifths as singletons. The sample was blood. The receptor set was obtained from a woman aged 18-29 years in good health.

This clonotype was detected a few times. The chain combines TRBV28 with TRBJ2-4, with D unresolved. CDR1 and CDR2 (germline): MDHEN, SYDVKM. Trimming took 2 bases from V and 3 from J, leaving 5 bases between them. The CDR3 is made up of 13 amino acids. DNA for the CDR3: TGTGCCAGCAGTTTACAGGTCAAAAACATTCAGTACTTC. Protein product: CASSLQVKNIQYF.

The genes are TRBV29-1 and TRBJ2-3, with TRBD2 identical over 9 bases. Germline values: CDR1 SQVTM, CDR2 ANQGSEA. The CDR3 sequence is 17 residues long. J gave up 0 bases and V 2 bases, and 9 bases lay outside the gene matches. The CDR3 reads CSVEPWIAGASTDTQYF. In DNA form, the CDR3 reads TGCAGCGTTGAACCGTGGATAGCGGGGGCAAGCACAGATACGCAGTATTTT.

CDR3 DNA sequence: TGTGCCAGCAGTTACTCGGTCCCGGGACACCAGACCTACGAGCAGTACTTC. This translates into CASSYSVPGHQTYEQYF. The chain uses TRBV6-5 and TRBJ2-7; a possible D gene is TRBD1 (6 bases). Trimming stripped 0 bases from V and 2 bases from J, with 17 bases between. Per germline, CDR1 MNHEY and CDR2 SVGAGI. The CDR3 length is 17 residues.

V gene TRBV7-2 combines with J gene TRBJ2-1; D gene uncertain. V dropped 2 bases and J dropped 8 bases, with 10 bases sitting between them. The CDR3 loop spans 13 amino acids. Germline CDR1 and CDR2: SGHTA and FQGNSA. The CDR3 protein is CASSLSPWDEQFF. The CDR3 bases are TGTGCCAGCAGCTTATCCCCATGGGATGAGCAGTTCTTC. The full variable domain, with the rest looked up from reference TRBV7-2 and TRBJ2-1, is GAGVSQSPSNKVTEKGKDVELRCDPISGHTALYWYRQSLGQGLEFLIYFQGNSAPDKSGLPSDRFSAERTGGSVSTLTIQRTQQEDSAVYLCASSLSPWDEQFFGPGTRLTVL.

V is TRBV2 and J is TRBJ2-3; D is unresolved. Germline V CDR1 and CDR2: SNHLY, FYNNEI. The length of the CDR3 is 14 residues. The V gene lost 1 base and the J gene lost 4 bases, with 9 bases spanning the gap. This CDR3 reads CASSEESRADTQYF. CDR3 coding DNA: TGTGCCAGCAGTGAAGAGTCACGGGCAGATACGCAGTATTTT.

At least ten counts were recorded for this clonotype. The rearrangement joins TRBV29-1 to TRBJ2-1; D gene ambiguous. Germline V CDR1 and CDR2: SQVTM, ANQGSEA. Trimming left V 8 bases short and J 8 bases short, with 10 bases between. The CDR3 has 10 amino acids. This CDR3 is CSLGAHEQFF. CDR3 nucleotides: TGCAGCCTGGGCGCTCATGAGCAGTTCTTC.

J is TRBJ2-1 and V is TRBV20-1; 8 bases map to TRBD2. Germline CDR1 reads DFQATT; CDR2 reads SNEGSKA (reference sequence). The junction had 10 bases not matched to a gene; V was cut back by 8 bases and J by 4 bases. CDR3 length: 14 residues. The CDR3 sequence: CSTDRGGLYNEQFF. CDR3 DNA: TGCAGTACCGATCGGGGGGGCCTTTACAATGAGCAGTTCTTC.

The rearrangement links TRBV7-9 to TRBJ2-7, with D unclear. This CDR3 has 14 amino acids. The germline gives CDR1 SEHNR, CDR2 FQNEAQ (reference sequence). V shed 5 bases and J shed 2 bases, with 13 bases lying between them. CDR3 loop: CASSHSVEPYEQYF. The CDR3, as DNA: TGTGCCAGCAGCCACTCAGTTGAGCCCTACGAGCAGTACTTC. The whole variable domain, remainder taken from reference TRBV7-9 and TRBJ2-7, is DTGVSQNPRHKITKRGQNVTFRCDPISEHNRLYWYRQTLGQGPEFLTYFQNEAQLEKSRLLSDRFSAERPKGSFSTLEIQRTEQGDSAMYLCASSHSVEPYEQYFGPGTRLTVT.

This chain uses TRBV11-2 with TRBJ2-1; D unresolved. The germline gives CDR1 SGHAT, CDR2 FQNNGV. Trimming left V 4 bases short and J 5 bases short, with 6 bases between. CDR3 length: 12 amino acids. The DNA for the CDR3 is TGTGCCAGCAGCTGGAACAACAATGAGCAGTTCTTC. It translates to CASSWNNNEQFF.

The CDR3 here is CASSLGAGEIRLFF. The CDR3 bases are TGTGCCAGCAGCCTGGGGGCGGGAGAAATTCGTCTGTTTTTT. The chain employs TRBV11-2 and TRBJ2-2; TRBD2 is a possible D gene (7 bases). Germline-derived CDR1 and CDR2 are SGHAT and FQNNGV. V shed 5 bases and J shed 14 bases, with 21 bases lying between them. This CDR3 comprises 14 residues.

This chain links TRBV12-3 or TRBV12-4 with TRBJ2-5; D is undetermined. The J call is in doubt because the DNA end fits TRBJ2-1 better. CDR3 length: 14 residues. The DNA of the CDR3 is TGTGCCAGCAGTCGATTACAGATACAAGAGACCCAGTTCTTC. Its translation is CASSRLQIQETQFF.

The J gene is TRBJ2-1, the V gene TRBV6-2 or TRBV6-3; the match to TRBD1 covers 8 bases. After removal of 2 bases from V and 6 bases from J, the junction contained 12 bases not matched to a gene. The CDR3 has 17 amino acids. Germline V lookup: CDR1 MNHEY, CDR2 SVGEGT. The CDR3 coding sequence is TGTGCCAGCAGTTACACCGAAGGACAGGGCTACCTCAATGAGCAGTTCTTC. Amino acid sequence: CASSYTEGQGYLNEQFF.

This clonotype has just one count. The chain uses TRBV12-3 or TRBV12-4 and TRBJ2-3; 9 bases agree with TRBD1. V dropped 3 bases and J dropped 3; count of bases not matched to a gene: 4. This CDR3 spans 15 amino acids. CDR3 sequence: CASSFYRGRTDTQYF. Here the CDR3 DNA reads TGTGCCAGCAGTTTCTACAGGGGGCGAACAGATACGCAGTATTTT.

This clonotype was recorded a few times. This chain connects TRBV10-3 to TRBJ1-2; 8 bases agree with TRBD1. The germline gives CDR1 ENHRY, CDR2 SYGVKD. The junction had 0 bases not matched to a gene; V was cut back by 5 bases and J by 4 bases. This CDR3 contains 12 residues. In DNA form, the CDR3 reads TGTGCCATCAGTACAGGGGGCTATGGCTACACCTTC. It translates to CAISTGGYGYTF.

The chain carries TRBV6-6 and TRBJ2-7, with TRBD1 matching over 8 bases. The germline V gene has CDR1 MNHNY and CDR2 SVGAGI (reference sequence). The CDR3 totals 15 residues. The junction had 10 bases not matched to a gene; V was cut back by 6 bases and J by 3 bases. The CDR3 loop is CASRAGTGALYEQYF. DNA for the CDR3: TGTGCCAGCAGAGCCGGGACAGGCGCCCTCTACGAGCAGTACTTC.

This clonotype was picked up a small number of times. V gene TRBV12-3 or TRBV12-4 combines with J gene TRBJ1-1; D not resolved. V lost 5 bases, J lost 5 bases, and 12 bases lay in between. The CDR3 spans 13 residues. CDR3 DNA sequence: TGTGCCAGCAGTCCGTCGTTCAGGACTGAAGCTTTCTTT. Its protein is CASSPSFRTEAFF.

This clonotype was observed a handful of times. The CDR3 nucleotides read TGTGCCATCAGTGGGGGGGGTGTAAAGTCCTACAATGAGCAGTTCTTC. It translates to CAISGGGVKSYNEQFF. V gene TRBV10-3 combines with J gene TRBJ2-1, with 7 bases matching TRBD2. Germline CDR1 reads ENHRY; CDR2 reads SYGVKD. With 4 bases clipped from V and 1 base from J, the junction kept 7 bases outside the gene matches. The CDR3 runs to 16 residues.

Concerning this clonotype itself: An end of the junction differs from the germline gene, which may be a read error. This chain links TRBV10-3 with TRBJ2-7; possibly TRBD1 or TRBD2 for D (5 bases each). The CDR3 is made up of 12 amino acids. Germline values: CDR1 ENHRY, CDR2 SYGVKD. The CDR3 DNA reads TGCGCCACGGGGACGGTAATATACGAGCAGTACTTC. Its translation is CATGTVIYEQYF.

V and J are TRBV20-1 and TRBJ2-7, with TRBD2 matching 14 bases. CDR1 and CDR2 (germline): DFQATT, SNEGSKA (reference sequence). The CDR3 totals 16 residues. V gave up 1 base and J gave up 4 bases; unmatched junction bases: 6. The CDR3 DNA is TGCAGTGCTAGAGGGGGACTAGCGGGGGACATATACGAGCAGTACTTC. Protein product: CSARGGLAGDIYEQYF.

This clonotype was recorded a few times. The chain links TRBV9 to TRBJ2-5, with D possibly TRBD1 on 5 matching bases. Germline V CDR1 and CDR2: SGDLS, YYNGEE. V lost 2 bases, J lost 11 bases, and 16 bases lay in between. The CDR3 spans 13 residues. The CDR3 is CASSVAGYNEQYF. As DNA, the CDR3 is TGTGCCAGCAGCGTGGCAGGGTACAATGAGCAGTACTTC.

The genes are TRBV2 and TRBJ2-4, with TRBD2 matching over 11 bases. V lost 3 bases and J lost 1; bases outside the gene matches: 5. CDR1 and CDR2 from the germline V gene are SNHLY and FYNNEI. The CDR3 extends over 17 amino acids. CDR3 coding DNA: TGTGCCAGCAGTGAGCCGGGACTAGCGGCGGCCAAAAACATTCAGTACTTC. Translated: CASSEPGLAAAKNIQYF. Full variable domain (missing parts from reference TRBV2 and TRBJ2-4): EPEVTQTPSHQVTQMGQEVILRCVPISNHLYFYWYRQILGQKVEFLVSFYNNEISEKSEIFDDQFSVERPDGSNFTLKIRSTKLEDSAMYFCASSEPGLAAAKNIQYFGAGTRLSVL.

This clonotype has more than one count but fewer than ten. The V and J genes are TRBV29-1 and TRBJ1-1; D perhaps matches TRBD1 (6 bases). The CDR3 consists of 14 residues. In germline, CDR1 is SQVTM, CDR2 ANQGSEA. Trimming pared 3 bases from V and 4 bases from J, leaving 15 bases between. The CDR3 here is CSVDHAGAPTEAFF. CDR3 coding DNA: TGCAGCGTTGACCATGCGGGGGCGCCCACTGAAGCTTTCTTT.

The rearrangement uses TRBV20-1 and TRBJ1-2, with 7 bases that match TRBD1. CDR1 is DFQATT and CDR2 is SNEGSKA in the germline V gene (reference sequence). Trimming took 0 bases from V and 4 from J; bases not matched to a gene: 8. This CDR3 has 15 amino acids. CDR3 sequence: CSARDLRQGIYGYTF. CDR3 DNA: TGCAGTGCTAGAGATCTGAGACAGGGTATCTATGGCTACACCTTC.

The V gene is TRBV5-6, the J gene TRBJ1-1, with D perhaps TRBD1 (5 bases). The CDR3 runs 14 residues. Germline assignment: CDR1 SGHDT and CDR2 YYEEEE. Trimming left V 3 bases short and J 8 bases short, with 17 bases between. CDR3 sequence (DNA): TGTGCCAGCAGCTCTCCCTTCGGAAGGGGCGAAGCTTTCTTT. It specifies CASSSPFGRGEAFF. The full variable domain, completed using reference TRBV5-6 and TRBJ1-1, is DAGVTQSPTHLIKTRGQQVTLRCSPKSGHDTVSWYQQALGQGPQFIFQYYEEEERQRGNFPDRFSGHQFPNYSSELNVNALLLGDSALYLCASSSPFGRGEAFFGQGTRLTVV.

This clonotype was found a few times. The gene calls are TRBV6-1 and TRBJ1-4; D remains unclear. The V and J ends lost 7 bases and 14 bases respectively, with 14 bases between them. Germline CDR1 and CDR2: MNHNS and SASEGT. CDR3 length: 11 residues. The CDR3 region has the DNA TGTGCCAGCACCCACAGTCGGAAGCTGTTTTTT. It codes for CASTHSRKLFF.

This clonotype showed up just a few times. V and J are TRBV29-1 and TRBJ2-3; 7 bases are shared with TRBD2. Germline V gene sequence: CDR1 SQVTM, CDR2 ANQGSEA. The V segment lost 7 bases and the J segment 4 bases; nucleotides outside the gene matches: 17. This CDR3 region has 16 residues. This CDR3 is CSAKPSGAIPADTQYF. For the CDR3, the DNA is TGCAGCGCCAAACCTAGCGGAGCCATCCCCGCAGATACGCAGTATTTT.

This clonotype was seen only once. A much larger clone lies a single base off, so this may be a read error. This chain links TRBV29-1 with TRBJ2-1; unclear D gene. The end of the DNA aligns better with TRBJ2-7, so the J call may be wrong. This CDR3 spans 11 amino acids. CDR1 and CDR2 from the germline V gene are SQVTM and ANQGSEA. DNA of the CDR3: TGCAGCGTTCCTCCCTACAATGAGCAGTACTTC. Amino acids: CSVPPYNEQYF.

V gene TRBV20-1 combines with J gene TRBJ1-2, with 10 bases identical to TRBD1. With 6 bases clipped from V and 1 base from J, the junction kept 5 bases outside the gene matches. The germline gives CDR1 DFQATT, CDR2 SNEGSKA (reference sequence). The CDR3 is 14 amino acids. The CDR3 DNA sequence: TGCAGTGCAACCCGGGACAGGGGTAACTATGGCTACACCTTC. Translated, it gives CSATRDRGNYGYTF.

This clonotype was picked up many times. This chain joins TRBV6-5 and TRBJ2-7; TRBD1 matches at 7 bases. This CDR3 contains 13 residues. CDR1 MNHEY and CDR2 SVGAGI come from the germline V gene. V gave up 6 bases and J gave up 5 bases; unmatched junction bases: 7. CDR3 sequence reads: CASRLTGWDEQYF. The CDR3 DNA reads TGTGCCAGCAGGCTGACAGGGTGGGACGAGCAGTACTTC.

This clonotype was picked up a small number of times. J is TRBJ1-2 and V is TRBV6-2 or TRBV6-3, with 7 bases fitting TRBD1. After removal of 2 bases from V and 7 bases from J, the junction contained 10 bases not matched to a gene. The CDR3 runs 15 residues. The germline CDR1 and CDR2 sequences are MNHEY and SVGEGT. The CDR3 protein is CASSYGGTAGSGYTF. DNA of the CDR3: TGTGCCAGCAGTTACGGTGGGACAGCAGGGAGTGGCTACACCTTC.

This clonotype was counted once. V usage is TRBV2 and J usage is TRBJ2-2; 11 bases fit TRBD2. CDR3 length: 16 amino acids. The J segment lost 1 base and the V segment lost 6 bases, leaving 4 bases of the junction unmatched. Looked up from germline, CDR1 is SNHLY and CDR2 is FYNNEI. This CDR3 is CASRPTSGGNTGELFF. The DNA of the CDR3 is TGTGCCAGCAGGCCCACTAGCGGGGGGAACACCGGGGAGCTGTTTTTT.

The genes are TRBV7-2 and TRBJ2-2; D gene unclear. CDR1 is SGHTA and CDR2 is FQGNSA in the germline V gene. The CDR3 contains 14 residues. The V and J ends lost 3 bases and 5 bases respectively, with 10 bases between them. The CDR3 DNA reads TGTGCCAGCAGCTTGGGCTTAGAGACCGGGGAGCTGTTTTTT. This encodes CASSLGLETGELFF.